This T cell receptor (beta chain) appears in the sequencing data of a study of T-cell memory formation after mild COVID-19. Study-wide background: Each donor largely had its own TCR clusters.

V lost 3 bases to trimming and J lost 2 bases; unmatched junction nucleotides: 2. CDR1 is MDHEN, CDR2 SYDVKM, per germline. This CDR3 has 15 residues. This clonotype was counted only a few times. Antigen specificity is unknown. MiXCR, applied by TCRdb to the 5' RACE reads, yields one record per CDR3 protein. The sample includes about 270,000 distinct CDR3 sequences, roughly 14% of them seen just once. Study findings and constraints: CD4+ bias marked clones expanding day 15 to 37, unlike balanced contracting clones.

This clonotype was sampled from an adult woman who had mild COVID-19 (a few samples of this study predate the infection). Cell type and time point are not known. Sequencing used PBMCs or a T cell subset sorted from them (not recorded which). This chain links TRBV28 with TRBJ2-3, with 10 bases that match TRBD2. CDR3 sequence reads: CASSFTSGTTDTQYF. DNA for the CDR3: TGTGCCAGCAGTTTCACTAGCGGGACCACAGATACGCAGTATTTT.